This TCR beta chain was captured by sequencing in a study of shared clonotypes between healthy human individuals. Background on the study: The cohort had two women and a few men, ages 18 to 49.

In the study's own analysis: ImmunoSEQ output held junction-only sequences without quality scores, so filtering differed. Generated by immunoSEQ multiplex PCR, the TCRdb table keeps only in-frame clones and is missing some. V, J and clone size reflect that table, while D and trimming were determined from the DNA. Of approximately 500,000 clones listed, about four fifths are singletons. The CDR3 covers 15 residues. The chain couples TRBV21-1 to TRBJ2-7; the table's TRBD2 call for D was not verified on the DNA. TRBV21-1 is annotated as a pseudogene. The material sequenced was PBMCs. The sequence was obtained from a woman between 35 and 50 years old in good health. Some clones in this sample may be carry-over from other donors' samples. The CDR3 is CASSKMTSGSYEQYF. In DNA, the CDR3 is TGTGCCAGCAGCAAAATGACTAGCGGGTCCTACGAGCAGTACTTC.